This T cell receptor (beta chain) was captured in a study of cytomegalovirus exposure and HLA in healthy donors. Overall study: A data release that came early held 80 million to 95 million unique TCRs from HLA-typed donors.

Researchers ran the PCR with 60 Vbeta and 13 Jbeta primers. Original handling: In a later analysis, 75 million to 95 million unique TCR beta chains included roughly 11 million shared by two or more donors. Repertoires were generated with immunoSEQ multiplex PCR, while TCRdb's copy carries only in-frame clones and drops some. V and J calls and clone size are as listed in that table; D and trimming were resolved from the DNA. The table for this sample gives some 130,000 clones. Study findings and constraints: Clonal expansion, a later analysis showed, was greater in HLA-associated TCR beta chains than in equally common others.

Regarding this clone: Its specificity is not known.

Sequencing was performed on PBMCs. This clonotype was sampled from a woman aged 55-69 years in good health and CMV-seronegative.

The CDR3 DNA follows: TGTGCCAGCAGTAGTAGCGAACCACAGTTCTTC. Protein product: CASSSSEPQFF. This chain joins TRBV28 and TRBJ2-1, with D possibly being TRBD2 (5 bases). The V gene's germline CDR1 is MDHEN and CDR2 SYDVKM. Trimming shortened V by 5 bases and J by 13 bases, and 12 bases separated the two germline ends. This CDR3 is 11 amino acids long.